The clone carrying this T cell receptor beta chain was detected a few times. Its antigen is not identified. These data originate in a study of T-cell memory formation after mild COVID-19. General study points: Of the contracting clones, CD4+ ones lay mainly in CM and EM, and CD8+ ones in EMRA. Clones contracting across day 15 to 85 had a balanced CD4/CD8 profile; later expanding clones leaned CD4+. The second-wave clones peaking on day 37 were not confirmed as SARS-CoV-2-specific.

TCRdb processed the 5' RACE reads anew with MiXCR; each CDR3 protein has one entry. This table holds around 340,000 distinct CDR3 sequences, roughly 13% found once. The CDR3 is 15 residues long. Trimming stripped 1 base from V and 6 bases from J, with 16 bases between. The germline CDR1 and CDR2 sequences are DFQATT and SNEGSKA (reference sequence). V gene TRBV20-1 combines with J gene TRBJ2-4, with a possible D match to TRBD2 (6 bases). The sequenced sample was PBMCs or a T cell subset sorted from them (not recorded which). This TCR was sampled from a man aged 18 to 35 who had mild COVID-19 (a few samples of this study predate the infection). Cell type and time point are not known. The CDR3 is CSARVGGASLNIQYF. Here the CDR3 DNA reads TGCAGTGCTAGAGTTGGCGGGGCGTCCTTAAACATTCAGTACTTC.